This entry lists 31 T cell receptor beta chains sequenced from one sample in a study of CD8 T cells in Susac syndrome. The RNA input was about 0.5 to 1 ug, and it was reverse transcribed with random hexamers. Via MiXCR, TCRdb re-called the immunoSEQ multiplex PCR reads, giving one row per CDR3 protein. The sample carries about 150,000 distinct CDR3 sequences, approximately 95% recorded once. Sequenced material: CD4+ T cells from PBMCs. The source of these receptors is a human donor with Susac syndrome.

The chain uses TRBV20-1 and TRBJ1-3; D not resolved. This CDR3 is built from 13 residues. Trimming pared 3 bases from V and 0 bases from J, leaving 6 bases between. The germline V gene has CDR1 DFQATT and CDR2 SNEGSKA (reference sequence). In nucleotides, the CDR3 is TGCAGTGCTAGTTGGATCTCTGGAAACACCATATATTTT. Residues: CSASWISGNTIYF.

The V gene is TRBV27, the J gene TRBJ2-7, with 9 bases lining up with TRBD1. Germline loops: CDR1 MNHEY, CDR2 SMNVEV (reference sequence). The length of the CDR3 is 13 residues. V shed 5 bases, J shed 4 bases, and the junction held 3 bases outside the gene matches. For the CDR3, the DNA is TGTGCCAGCAGTCCGGGACAGGGTTACGAGCAGTACTTC. This sequence encodes CASSPGQGYEQYF.

The chain joins TRBV7-2 to TRBJ1-5; perhaps TRBD1 as D (5 bases). Trimming took off 1 base at V and 4 bases at J, with 11 bases between the two ends. Germline CDR1 SGHTA, CDR2 FQGNSA. This CDR3 is built from 15 residues. CDR3 region: CASSLDPGLNQPQHF. The CDR3 nucleotides read TGTGCCAGCAGCTTAGACCCGGGACTAAATCAGCCCCAGCATTTT.

V usage is TRBV5-6 and J usage is TRBJ2-3; no firm D call. The length of the CDR3 is 15 residues. Trimming removed 4 bases at V and 0 bases at J, with 12 bases between. Germline lookup yields CDR1 SGHDT and CDR2 YYEEEE. The CDR3 bases are TGTGCCAGCAGCCAGGACCTCCGAAGCACAGATACGCAGTATTTT. Protein product: CASSQDLRSTDTQYF.

This chain connects TRBV20-1 to TRBJ2-3, with a weak D call TRBD2 (5 bases). This CDR3 region has 15 residues. Trimming pared 3 bases from V and 6 bases from J, leaving 19 bases between. CDR1 and CDR2 (germline): DFQATT, SNEGSKA (reference sequence). This CDR3 is CSASMTTHAGDTQYF. DNA for the CDR3: TGCAGTGCTAGCATGACTACTCACGCCGGGGATACGCAGTATTTT.

This clonotype has a handful of counts. V is TRBV18 and J is TRBJ2-7; tentative D call: TRBD1 (5 bases). Germline CDR1 reads KGHSH; CDR2 reads LQKENI. The CDR3 runs to 12 residues. V lost 6 bases and J lost 1, with 7 bases in between. CDR3 loop: CASSTGSYEQYF. The CDR3 bases are TGTGCCAGCTCCACAGGTTCCTACGAGCAGTACTTC.

The chain uses TRBV19 and TRBJ2-2; the D gene is possibly TRBD2 (5 bases). Germline CDR1 reads LNHDA; CDR2 reads SQIVND (reference sequence). This CDR3 comprises 15 residues. Trimming removed 6 bases from V and 6 bases from J, with 17 bases in between. The CDR3 DNA reads as TGTGCCAGTAGCCCTCCCGGGGTGGTGGCCGGGGAGCTGTTTTTT. Residues: CASSPPGVVAGELFF. Full variable domain (remainder filled in from reference TRBV19 and TRBJ2-2): DGGITQSPKYLFRKEGQNVTLSCEQNLNHDAMYWYRQDPGQGLRLIYYSQIVNDFQKGDIAEGYSVSREKKESFPLTVTSAQKNPTAFYLCASSPPGVVAGELFFGEGSRLTVL.

This clonotype has only one observation. The V call is TRBV5-4, the J call TRBJ1-1; D is uncertain. The CDR3 has 13 residues. Trimming shortened V by 0 bases and J by 4 bases, and 7 bases separated the two germline ends. Germline V gene data show CDR1 as SGHNT and CDR2 as YYREEE (reference sequence). The CDR3 region is CASSLGSSTEAFF. CDR3 nucleotide sequence: TGTGCCAGCAGCTTGGGCAGTAGCACTGAAGCTTTCTTT.

This chain connects TRBV12-3 or TRBV12-4 to TRBJ2-5, with D maybe TRBD1 (5 bases). The V and J ends lost 6 bases and 5 bases respectively, with 19 bases between them. This CDR3 is 15 amino acids long. CDR3 nucleotide sequence: TGTGCCAGCAGCCGCGGCCCCTCAGGGTTGGAGACCCAGTACTTC. It encodes CASSRGPSGLETQYF.

This sequence joins TRBV27 and TRBJ2-3; 7 bases are a match to TRBD1. The trim removed 4 bases at V and 2 bases at J, leaving 9 bases unmatched. The V gene's germline CDR1 is MNHEY and CDR2 SMNVEV (reference sequence). This CDR3 is 16 amino acids long. CDR3 bases: TGTGCCAGCAGTTCCCCGGGACAGAGAAACACAGATACGCAGTATTTT. Amino acids: CASSSPGQRNTDTQYF.

The V gene is TRBV9, the J gene TRBJ1-2; a possible D gene is TRBD1 (5 bases). The V gene's germline CDR1 is SGDLS and CDR2 YYNGEE. The CDR3 runs 15 residues. The V end lost 0 bases, the J end lost 7 bases, and 16 bases lay between the germline ends. CDR3 protein: CASSVGSRERGGYTF. The CDR3 coding sequence is TGTGCCAGCAGCGTAGGATCCAGGGAACGCGGTGGCTACACCTTC.

This chain joins TRBV19 and TRBJ1-6; D may be TRBD1 (5 bases). Germline V gene data show CDR1 as LNHDA and CDR2 as SQIVND (reference sequence). The CDR3 consists of 16 residues. The V gene lost 5 bases and the J gene lost 9 bases, with 20 bases spanning the gap. The CDR3 DNA sequence: TGTGCCAGTAGTGGGCCAGTGGGGCAAATCAGTTCACCCCTCCACTTT. Protein sequence: CASSGPVGQISSPLHF.

The chain couples TRBV3-1 to TRBJ2-2, with 9 bases lining up with TRBD1. The CDR3 length is 16 residues. Germline loops: CDR1 LGHDT, CDR2 YNNKEL (reference sequence). V lost 4 bases, J lost 3 bases, and 6 bases stayed unmatched. The CDR3 loop reads CASSRHRGRDTGELFF. CDR3 coding DNA: TGTGCCAGCAGCCGCCACAGGGGGCGCGACACCGGGGAGCTGTTTTTT.

This chain connects TRBV24-1 to TRBJ2-3; the D gene is possibly TRBD2 (6 bases). CDR3 length: 13 residues. Looked up from germline, CDR1 is KGHDR and CDR2 is SFDVKD. V was pared by 4 bases and J by 5 bases, with 9 bases between. In DNA, the CDR3 is TGTGCCACCAGTGACCTTAGCGGAGATACGCAGTATTTT. Translation gives CATSDLSGDTQYF.

The V call is TRBV4-1, the J call TRBJ2-2; unclear D gene. The CDR3 loop spans 13 amino acids. Deletions cut 7 bases from V and 0 bases from J, with 6 bases between. Germline CDR1 and CDR2: MGHRA and YSYEKL. As DNA, the CDR3 is TGCGCCAGCACCATTCCGAACACCGGGGAGCTGTTTTTT. It translates to CASTIPNTGELFF.

The chain has TRBV3-1 and TRBJ2-5, with a possible D match to TRBD2 (6 bases). This CDR3 is built from 14 residues. CDR1 and CDR2 (germline): LGHDT, YNNKEL (reference sequence). V was trimmed by 4 bases and J by 2 bases, leaving 11 bases between them. CDR3 amino acids: CASSRGTWQETQYF. The CDR3 DNA reads as TGTGCCAGCAGCCGAGGGACTTGGCAAGAGACCCAGTACTTC.

The chain combines TRBV19 with TRBJ1-1; 11 bases agree with TRBD1. The CDR3 is made up of 16 amino acids. CDR1 and CDR2 (germline): LNHDA, SQIVND (reference sequence). Trimming removed 9 bases from V and 1 base from J; junction bases left unmatched: 10. CDR3 in DNA: TGTGCCAGCGGGACAGGGGGACTTCGGGGGAACACTGAAGCTTTCTTT. Translating gives CASGTGGLRGNTEAFF.

The chain links TRBV19 to TRBJ1-5; D is unresolved. This CDR3 region has 14 residues. Trimming pared 8 bases from V and 0 bases from J, leaving 11 bases between. The germline CDR1 and CDR2 sequences are LNHDA and SQIVND (reference sequence). The CDR3 spells CASRGEDSNQPQHF. Written as DNA, the CDR3 is TGTGCCAGTCGGGGAGAAGATAGCAATCAGCCCCAGCATTTT.

The J gene is TRBJ2-2, the V gene TRBV20-1, with TRBD1 matching 8 bases. The junction had 5 bases not matched to a gene; V was cut back by 8 bases and J by 0 bases. There are 14 residues in the CDR3. Germline V gene sequence: CDR1 DFQATT, CDR2 SNEGSKA (reference sequence). CDR3 bases: TGCAGTATAGGACAGGGCGCGAACACCGGGGAGCTGTTTTTT. Translated, it gives CSIGQGANTGELFF.

The CDR3 loop is CSARAGGSNQPQHF. The DNA of the CDR3 is TGCAGTGCTAGGGCAGGGGGTAGCAATCAGCCCCAGCATTTT. The chain is built from TRBV20-1 and TRBJ1-5; 7 bases fit TRBD1. The CDR3 is 14 residues long. CDR1 and CDR2 from the germline V gene are DFQATT and SNEGSKA (reference sequence). V gave up 3 bases and J gave up 0 bases; unmatched junction bases: 2.

The chain is built from TRBV24-1 and TRBJ2-5; 15 bases line up with TRBD2. Germline V lookup: CDR1 KGHDR, CDR2 SFDVKD. The CDR3 length is 16 residues. Unmatched junction bases numbered 4, after V lost 4 bases and J lost 5 bases. CDR3 bases: TGTGCCACCAGTGACCCTGGGACTAGCGGGAGGGAGACCCAGTACTTC. Translated: CATSDPGTSGRETQYF.

CDR3 residues: CASSQGLAGVYEQYF. The CDR3 DNA sequence: TGTGCCAGCAGCCAAGGACTAGCGGGGGTCTACGAGCAGTACTTC. This chain links TRBV3-1 with TRBJ2-7, with 12 bases fitting TRBD2. Germline trimming cut 1 base from V and 3 bases from J; bases unmatched to any gene: 1. This CDR3 contains 15 residues. CDR1 is LGHDT and CDR2 is YNNKEL in the germline V gene (reference sequence).

V and J are TRBV4-1 and TRBJ2-5, with D hard to call. Germline-derived CDR1 and CDR2 are MGHRA and YSYEKL. This CDR3 is built from 13 residues. V was shortened by 4 bases and J by 3 bases, with 9 bases between the two germline ends. Written as DNA, the CDR3 is TGCGCCAGCAGCCCTACCCTCAAAGAGACCCAGTACTTC. Amino acid sequence: CASSPTLKETQYF.

This clonotype was observed a single time. This chain links TRBV7-2 with TRBJ1-5; 8 positions match TRBD1. The junction had 4 bases not matched to a gene; V was cut back by 2 bases and J by 13 bases. The CDR3 is 12 amino acids. CDR1 SGHTA and CDR2 FQGNSA come from the germline V gene. The CDR3 protein is CASSLPDREQHF. CDR3 DNA sequence: TGTGCCAGCAGCTTACCGGACAGGGAGCAGCATTTT.

The chain couples TRBV12-3 or TRBV12-4 to TRBJ2-1; tentative D call: TRBD2 (7 bases). The CDR3 spans 16 residues. V was cut by 3 bases and J by 0 bases, with 12 bases left in between. CDR3 nucleotide sequence: TGTGCCAGCAGTTTCCGGGGGGCGGGCTCCTACAATGAGCAGTTCTTC. Its protein is CASSFRGAGSYNEQFF.

J is TRBJ1-3 and V is TRBV18, with D unresolved. CDR3 length: 14 amino acids. Germline values: CDR1 KGHSH, CDR2 LQKENI. Deletions cut 1 base from V and 2 bases from J, with 6 bases between. CDR3 sequence reads: CASSPQEPGNTIYF. As DNA, the CDR3 is TGTGCCAGCTCACCACAGGAACCTGGAAACACCATATATTTT.

This clonotype was picked up one time. The chain has TRBV5-1 and TRBJ1-2; D unresolved. CDR1 SGHRS and CDR2 YFSETQ come from the germline V gene. The ends were cut back, 4 bases at V and 4 bases at J, with 17 bases in the middle. The CDR3 spans 15 residues. The CDR3, as DNA: TGCGCCAGCAGCCCGGGATCCTCGGCCACCTATGGCTACACCTTC. This sequence encodes CASSPGSSATYGYTF.

The chain has TRBV7-9 and TRBJ1-1, with D unclear. The CDR3 covers 15 residues. The V gene lost 5 bases and the J gene lost 4 bases, with 17 bases spanning the gap. Germline CDR1 and CDR2: SEHNR and FQNEAQ (reference sequence). The CDR3 spells CASSPHRPGITEAFF. The CDR3 nucleotides read TGTGCCAGCAGCCCCCATCGACCGGGGATCACTGAAGCTTTCTTT.

The CDR3 region is CASSLTGHKGRETQYF. The CDR3 DNA reads TGTGCCAGCAGCTTGACGGGCCACAAAGGCAGAGAGACCCAGTACTTC. The chain is built from TRBV5-8 and TRBJ2-5; no clear D gene. From germline, CDR1 is SGHTS and CDR2 YDEGEE. Trimming removed 1 base from V and 4 bases from J, with 17 bases in between. The CDR3 is 16 residues long.

This chain connects TRBV7-9 to TRBJ2-7, with D possibly matching TRBD2 (6 bases). This CDR3 is built from 12 residues. Germline CDR1 is SEHNR and CDR2 is FQNEAQ (reference sequence). The V and J ends lost 7 bases and 6 bases respectively, with 13 bases between them. The CDR3 nucleotides are TGTGCCAGCAACGGGCCCGGGGGCGAGCAGTACTTC. This translates into CASNGPGGEQYF.

The rearrangement joins TRBV11-1 to TRBJ1-6; D not certain. The CDR3 has 15 amino acids. V lost 6 bases, J lost 7 bases, and 16 bases lay in between. CDR1 SGHAT and CDR2 FQDESV come from the germline V gene (reference sequence). The CDR3 sequence is CASSLLSVGNSPLHF. CDR3 in DNA: TGTGCCAGCAGTCTTTTATCGGTTGGGAATTCACCCCTCCACTTT.